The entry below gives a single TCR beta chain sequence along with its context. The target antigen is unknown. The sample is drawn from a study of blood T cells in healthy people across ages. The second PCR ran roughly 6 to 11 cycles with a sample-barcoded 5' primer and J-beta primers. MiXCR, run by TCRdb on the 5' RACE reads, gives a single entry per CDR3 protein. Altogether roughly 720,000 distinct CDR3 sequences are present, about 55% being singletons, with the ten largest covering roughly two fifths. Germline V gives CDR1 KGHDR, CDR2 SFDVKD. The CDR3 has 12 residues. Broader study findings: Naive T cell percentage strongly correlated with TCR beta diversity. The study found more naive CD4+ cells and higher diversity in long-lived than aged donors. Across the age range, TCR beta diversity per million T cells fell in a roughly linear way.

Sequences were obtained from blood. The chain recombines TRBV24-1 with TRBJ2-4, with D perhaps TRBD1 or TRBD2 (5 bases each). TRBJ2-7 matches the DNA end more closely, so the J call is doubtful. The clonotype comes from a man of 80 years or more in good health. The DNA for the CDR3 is TGTGCTAGGGGACCGAAGAGCTACGAGCAGTACTTC. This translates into CARGPKSYEQYF.